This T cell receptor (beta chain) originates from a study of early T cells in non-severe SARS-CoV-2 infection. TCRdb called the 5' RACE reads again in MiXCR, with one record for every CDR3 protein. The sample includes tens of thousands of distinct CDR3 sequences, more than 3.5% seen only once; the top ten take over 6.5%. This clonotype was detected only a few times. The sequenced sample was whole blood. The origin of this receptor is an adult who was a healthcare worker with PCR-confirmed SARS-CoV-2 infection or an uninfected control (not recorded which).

The CDR3 DNA is TGTGCCAGCAGCTTGGATGGCTCCCGCACAGATACGCAGTATTTT. It encodes CASSLDGSRTDTQYF. V and J are TRBV5-4 and TRBJ2-3; unclear D gene. V lost 0 bases to trimming and J lost 1 base, with 9 bases between them. CDR3 length equals 15 residues. Germline assignment: CDR1 SGHNT and CDR2 YYREEE (reference sequence).